This T cell receptor beta chain was captured in a study of control samples from healthy donors and cancer patients. This CDR3 has 11 amino acids. Germline values: CDR1 MDHEN, CDR2 SYDVKM. Trimming pared 6 bases from V and 3 bases from J, leaving 5 bases between. The data were produced by immunoSEQ multiplex PCR, yet TCRdb's version contains in-frame clones alone and is incomplete. The sample records under 150,000 clones, about 87% being singletons. The sequence derives from a man in his fifties or sixties in good health. The chain employs TRBV28 and TRBJ1-2; D remains ambiguous. Sequences were obtained from blood. The CDR3 protein is CASRVDYGYTF. CDR3 nucleotide sequence: TGTGCCAGCAGAGTGGACTATGGCTACACCTTC.